One and the same sample provided the 30 T cell receptor beta chains below, sequenced in a study of human T cells and chemical hapten exposure. Sample time point: patch test 2, 6 weeks after DPC sensitization. As for treatment: therapeutic diphenylcyclopropenone sensitization with weekly scalp DPC. TCRdb ran MiXCR on the RACE reads and lists one entry per CDR3 protein. The table records 350,000 to 400,000 distinct CDR3 sequences, over 6% of them present only once. Specimen: whole blood, collected in connection with sensitization to the hapten diphenylcyclopropenone (DPC). The receptors were sampled from a woman aged 18-29 years with alopecia areata. Some clones in this sample may be carry-over from other donors' samples.

The sample holds many counts of this clonotype. The V call is TRBV10-3, the J call TRBJ2-1; 9 bases are a match to TRBD2. J gave up 5 bases and V 4 bases, and 9 bases lay outside the gene matches. Germline CDR1 and CDR2: ENHRY and SYGVKD. CDR3 size: 16 residues. DNA for the CDR3: TGTGCCATCAGTGGATCGGCGGGGGGGTCTGACAATGAGCAGTTCTTC. Protein product: CAISGSAGGSDNEQFF.

The V and J genes are TRBV28 and TRBJ2-7; the match to TRBD2 covers 7 bases. In germline, CDR1 is MDHEN, CDR2 SYDVKM. CDR3 length: 14 amino acids. CDR3 nucleotides: TGTTCATCGGGGGAGGGTCGGTCAACCTACGAGCAGTACTTC. Its protein is CSSGEGRSTYEQYF.

This clonotype was observed a few times. This rearrangement joins TRBV7-9 to TRBJ2-3; D possibly uses TRBD1 or TRBD2 (5 bases each). Looked up from germline, CDR1 is SEHNR and CDR2 is FQNEAQ (reference sequence). Trimming took off 5 bases at V and 4 bases at J, with 16 bases between the two ends. This CDR3 has 15 amino acids. The CDR3 DNA is TGTGCCAGCAGCCCGGTACTAGGGGTGGCAGATACGCAGTATTTT. This gives the protein CASSPVLGVADTQYF.

This clonotype has only one observation. The CDR3: CASSRGTGRNQPQHF. In DNA form, the CDR3 reads TGCGCCAGCAGCAGGGGGACAGGGCGAAATCAGCCCCAGCATTTT. This rearrangement joins TRBV5-1 to TRBJ1-5, with 9 bases matching TRBD1. The CDR3 covers 15 residues. The V gene's germline CDR1 is SGHRS and CDR2 YFSETQ. Germline trimming cut 4 bases from V and 4 bases from J; bases unmatched to any gene: 6.

In this sample, this clonotype turned up many times. The rearrangement links TRBV13 to TRBJ1-1; D possibly corresponds to TRBD1 (5 bases). The V end lost 1 base, the J end lost 4 bases, and 13 bases lay between the germline ends. Germline values: CDR1 PRHDT, CDR2 FYEKMQ (reference sequence). The CDR3 totals 15 residues. CDR3 loop: CASSLVGAWATEAFF. The CDR3 region has the DNA TGTGCCAGCAGCTTAGTAGGGGCCTGGGCCACTGAAGCTTTCTTT.

This clonotype came up many times. This chain joins TRBV6-5 and TRBJ1-1; maybe TRBD1 (5 bases). Trimming shortened V by 0 bases and J by 5 bases, and 10 bases separated the two germline ends. This CDR3 is built from 14 residues. The germline gives CDR1 MNHEY, CDR2 SVGAGI. The CDR3 here is CASSYSRQITEAFF. The DNA of the CDR3 is TGTGCCAGCAGTTACTCACGACAGATTACTGAAGCTTTCTTT.

The chain uses TRBV27 and TRBJ1-1; the match to TRBD1 covers 7 bases. The CDR3 contains 13 residues. Unmatched junction bases numbered 4, after V lost 3 bases and J lost 6 bases. Germline CDR1 MNHEY, CDR2 SMNVEV (reference sequence). CDR3 in amino acids: CASSLTGRPEAFF. CDR3 sequence (DNA): TGTGCCAGCAGTTTGACAGGGAGGCCTGAAGCTTTCTTT.

This clonotype was seen a handful of times. The genes are TRBV11-2 and TRBJ2-1; tentative D call: TRBD2 (5 bases). This CDR3 region has 15 residues. Germline assignment: CDR1 SGHAT and CDR2 FQNNGV. V gave up 2 bases and J gave up 9 bases, with 17 bases separating them. CDR3 amino acids: CASSLKLEIYSEQFF. For the CDR3, the DNA is TGTGCCAGCAGCTTAAAACTAGAAATCTATAGTGAGCAGTTCTTC.

At least ten counts were recorded for this clonotype. V and J are TRBV5-1 and TRBJ2-6; no reliable D call. CDR3 length equals 15 residues. Trimming removed 5 bases from V and 0 bases from J, with 9 bases in between. Germline CDR1 reads SGHRS; CDR2 reads YFSETQ. CDR3 in amino acids: CASRDRVSGANVLTF. The CDR3 DNA is TGCGCCAGCAGGGATAGGGTCTCTGGGGCCAACGTCCTGACTTTC.

This clonotype has more than one count but fewer than ten. This sequence joins TRBV27 and TRBJ2-3; 9 bases are shared with TRBD1. The CDR3 covers 16 residues. Losses at the gene ends were 5 bases for V and 7 bases for J; bases not matched to a gene: 13. Germline CDR1 reads MNHEY; CDR2 reads SMNVEV (reference sequence). Here the CDR3 DNA reads TGTGCCAGCAGTGGGGGAGTGGGACAGGGTCTGCATACGCAGTATTTT. It specifies CASSGGVGQGLHTQYF.

This clonotype was observed a few times. V gene TRBV28 combines with J gene TRBJ2-4, with D perhaps matching TRBD2 (6 bases). The germline V and J ends were trimmed by 5 bases and 10 bases, with 21 bases remaining between them. Per the germline V gene, CDR1 is MDHEN and CDR2 is SYDVKM. CDR3 size: 15 residues. The CDR3 nucleotides read TGTGCCAGCAGTGAGATACCGGGACTGCAGATTATTCAGTACTTC. Translation gives CASSEIPGLQIIQYF.

The chain couples TRBV7-3 to TRBJ2-2, with D maybe TRBD2 (5 bases). The V end was cut by 5 bases, the J end by 0 bases, with 22 bases between. Germline V gene data show CDR1 as SGHTA and CDR2 as FQGTGA. The CDR3 sequence is 19 residues long. The CDR3 reads CASSERTGLRLSNTGELFF. CDR3 DNA sequence: TGTGCCAGCAGCGAACGGACTGGGCTCCGTCTTTCGAACACCGGGGAGCTGTTTTTT.

This clonotype occurred many times. The rearrangement uses TRBV7-2 and TRBJ2-1; 7 nucleotides match TRBD1. V lost 2 bases to trimming and J lost 6 bases; unmatched junction nucleotides: 4. This CDR3 contains 14 residues. Germline CDR1 SGHTA, CDR2 FQGNSA. CDR3 in DNA: TGTGCCAGCAGCTTATATAGGGGGCCCAATGAGCAGTTCTTC. This sequence encodes CASSLYRGPNEQFF.

The chain has TRBV4-2 and TRBJ2-1; 7 nucleotides align to TRBD1. CDR1 is LGHNA, CDR2 YNFKEQ, per germline. The CDR3 covers 15 residues. V lost 1 base and J lost 8; bases outside the gene matches: 8. The CDR3 sequence: CASSQGRGQGYEQFF. The DNA of the CDR3 is TGTGCCAGCAGCCAAGGAAGGGGGCAGGGATATGAGCAGTTCTTC.

This rearrangement joins TRBV9 to TRBJ2-6; D unclear. Per the germline V gene, CDR1 is SGDLS and CDR2 is YYNGEE. CDR3 length: 15 residues. Trimming took 3 bases from V and 0 from J, leaving 7 bases between them. The CDR3 loop is CASSGTSSGANVLTF. The CDR3 region has the DNA TGTGCCAGCAGCGGAACCAGCTCTGGGGCCAACGTCCTGACTTTC.

This clonotype has a count of ten or more. The CDR3 here is CASSQDWLNQPQHF. The CDR3 nucleotides read TGCGCCAGCAGCCAAGATTGGCTTAATCAGCCCCAGCATTTT. The chain couples TRBV4-3 to TRBJ1-5; D call uncertain. The germline CDR1 and CDR2 sequences are LGHNA and YSLEER. The CDR3 is 14 amino acids. The V end lost 0 bases, the J end lost 4 bases, and 7 bases lay between the germline ends.

J is TRBJ2-7 and V is TRBV12-3 or TRBV12-4, with D perhaps matching TRBD1 or TRBD2 (5 bases each). CDR3 length: 14 amino acids. Between the trimmed V and J ends, which lost 5 bases and 6 bases, there was a span of 17 bases. The CDR3 region is CASSRDPGHGEQYF. Here the CDR3 DNA reads TGTGCCAGCAGTCGGGACCCCGGCCATGGCGAGCAGTACTTC.

This clonotype was seen more than once but under ten times. The chain links TRBV29-1 to TRBJ1-2, with a possible D match to TRBD1 (5 bases). This CDR3 contains 11 residues. Germline loops: CDR1 SQVTM, CDR2 ANQGSEA. The germline V and J ends were trimmed by 4 bases and 7 bases, with 10 bases remaining between them. CDR3 sequence (DNA): TGCAGCGTTGGTTCAGGGATTGGCTACACCTTC. Translation: CSVGSGIGYTF.

This clonotype was seen repeatedly, ten times or more. The chain couples TRBV7-2 to TRBJ2-7, with 9 nucleotides matching TRBD2. CDR3 length equals 14 residues. V gave up 1 base and J gave up 5 bases; unmatched junction bases: 3. Germline V lookup: CDR1 SGHTA, CDR2 FQGNSA. The CDR3 loop is CASSLVAGADEQYF. CDR3 nucleotides: TGTGCCAGCAGCTTAGTAGCGGGGGCAGACGAGCAGTACTTC.

V gene TRBV18 combines with J gene TRBJ1-1; D is perhaps TRBD1 (6 bases). The CDR3 has 15 amino acids. Germline CDR1 and CDR2: KGHSH and LQKENI. With 3 bases removed from V and 2 bases from J, the gap between germline ends came to 13 bases. The CDR3 here is CASSPIIQGNTEAFF. In DNA form, the CDR3 reads TGTGCCAGCTCACCCATCATACAGGGAAACACTGAAGCTTTCTTT.

The gene calls are TRBV6-5 and TRBJ2-1, with 8 bases lining up with TRBD2. This CDR3 is built from 15 residues. Germline values: CDR1 MNHEY, CDR2 SVGAGI. V shed 5 bases, J shed 1 base, and the junction held 4 bases outside the gene matches. The CDR3 DNA reads TGTGCCAGCAGTGGGGGACTAGTTTCCTACAATGAGCAGTTCTTC. Translation: CASSGGLVSYNEQFF.

As regards this clonotype: One end of the junction varies from germline; a read error may be responsible. The chain joins TRBV29-1 to TRBJ2-5; D gene uncertain. The CDR3 is made up of 12 amino acids. The germline CDR1 and CDR2 sequences are SQVTM and ANQGSEA. CDR3 sequence reads: CSTIVPEAHILF. The CDR3 nucleotides read TGCAGCACCATTGTGCCGGAAGCACACATCCTATTC.

This clonotype was observed a handful of times. The chain recombines TRBV7-3 with TRBJ2-6; 7 bases are a match to TRBD1. V trimming: 5 bases; J trimming: 0 bases; junction bases outside the gene matches: 7. This CDR3 comprises 17 residues. Per germline, CDR1 SGHTA and CDR2 FQGTGA. CDR3 loop: CASSLTGTASGANVLTF. CDR3 coding DNA: TGTGCCAGCAGCCTCACCGGGACAGCCTCTGGGGCCAACGTCCTGACTTTC.

This clonotype was observed many times. J is TRBJ2-6 and V is TRBV10-3; a possible D gene is TRBD1 (6 bases). This CDR3 has 16 amino acids. Germline V gene data show CDR1 as ENHRY and CDR2 as SYGVKD. V gave up 2 bases and J gave up 0 bases, with 8 bases separating them. As DNA, the CDR3 is TGTGCCATCAGTGAGGGGGGCACCTCTGGGGCCAACGTCCTGACTTTC. Translating gives CAISEGGTSGANVLTF.

The chain is built from TRBV5-1 and TRBJ2-3; TRBD2 agrees at 11 bases. Germline assignment: CDR1 SGHRS and CDR2 YFSETQ. The J segment lost 5 bases and the V segment lost 5 bases, leaving 7 bases of the junction unmatched. CDR3 length: 15 amino acids. The CDR3 coding sequence is TGCGCCAGCAGGGCCGGGACTAGCGGAATAGATACGCAGTATTTT. Its translation: CASRAGTSGIDTQYF.

In its sample, this clonotype was seen many times. The chain recombines TRBV6-5 with TRBJ2-7; 10 bases agree with TRBD2. Germline CDR1 is MNHEY and CDR2 is SVGAGI. CDR3 length: 15 residues. J lost 2 bases, V lost 6 bases, and 7 bases had no gene match. CDR3 nucleotides: TGTGCCAGCAGCCCAGATAGCGGGGGGCCCTACGAGCAGTACTTC. Its protein product is CASSPDSGGPYEQYF.

There are a few counts of this clonotype. The chain joins TRBV9 to TRBJ2-3; D might be TRBD1 or TRBD2, each matching 5 bases. This CDR3 has 16 amino acids. The germline CDR1 and CDR2 sequences are SGDLS and YYNGEE. Trimming stripped 2 bases from V and 3 bases from J, with 16 bases between. CDR3 protein: CASSVRDGPETDTQYF. CDR3 nucleotides: TGTGCCAGCAGCGTTCGGGACGGTCCAGAGACAGATACGCAGTATTTT.

The genes are TRBV7-9 and TRBJ2-5, with 7 bases that match TRBD2. The V segment lost 4 bases and the J segment 4 bases; nucleotides outside the gene matches: 9. Per the germline V gene, CDR1 is SEHNR and CDR2 is FQNEAQ (reference sequence). The CDR3 loop spans 15 amino acids. The CDR3 here is CASSSWAGRRETQYF. The CDR3 DNA sequence: TGTGCCAGCAGCTCCTGGGCCGGGAGGAGAGAGACCCAGTACTTC.

This clonotype was counted ten times or more. J is TRBJ1-1 and V is TRBV6-5; a weak D match, TRBD1 (6 bases). This CDR3 has 13 amino acids. Germline lookup yields CDR1 MNHEY and CDR2 SVGAGI. V dropped 3 bases and J dropped 7 bases, with 12 bases sitting between them. The CDR3 here is CASSYLGGREAFF. The CDR3 bases are TGTGCCAGCAGTTATTTGGGGGGCCGTGAAGCTTTCTTT.

The V and J genes are TRBV11-2 and TRBJ1-1, with D uncertain. Germline V gives CDR1 SGHAT, CDR2 FQNNGV. CDR3 length: 13 residues. Trimming pared 2 bases from V and 3 bases from J, leaving 7 bases between. The CDR3 DNA follows: TGTGCCAGCAGCTTATCCGTTGACACTGAAGCTTTCTTT. This gives the protein CASSLSVDTEAFF.